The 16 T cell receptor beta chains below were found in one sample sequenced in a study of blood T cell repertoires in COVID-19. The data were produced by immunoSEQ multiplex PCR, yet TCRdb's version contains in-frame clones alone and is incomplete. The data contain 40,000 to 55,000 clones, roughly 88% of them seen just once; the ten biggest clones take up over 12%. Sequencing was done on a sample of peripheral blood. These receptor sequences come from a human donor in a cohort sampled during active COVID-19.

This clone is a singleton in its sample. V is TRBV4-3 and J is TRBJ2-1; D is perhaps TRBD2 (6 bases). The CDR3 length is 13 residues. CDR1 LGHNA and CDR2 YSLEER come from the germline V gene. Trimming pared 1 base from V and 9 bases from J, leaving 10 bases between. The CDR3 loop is CASSQGRRGEQFF. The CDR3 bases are TGCGCCAGCAGCCAAGGAAGGAGGGGTGAGCAGTTCTTC.

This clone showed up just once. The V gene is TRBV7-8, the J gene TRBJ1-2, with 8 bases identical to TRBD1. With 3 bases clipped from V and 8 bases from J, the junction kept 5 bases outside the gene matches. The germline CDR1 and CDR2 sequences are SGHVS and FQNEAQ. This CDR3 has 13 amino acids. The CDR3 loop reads CASSFAQGGGYTF. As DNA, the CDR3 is TGTGCCAGCAGCTTTGCACAGGGGGGCGGCTACACCTTC.

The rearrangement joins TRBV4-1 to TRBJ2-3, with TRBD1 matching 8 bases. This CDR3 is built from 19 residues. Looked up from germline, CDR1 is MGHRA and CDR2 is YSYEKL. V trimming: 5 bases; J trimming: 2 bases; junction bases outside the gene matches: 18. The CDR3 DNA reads TGCGCCAGCAGCTCCAGGGGGCTCAGGCCGGTGCTCGACACAGATACGCAGTATTTT. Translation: CASSSRGLRPVLDTDTQYF.

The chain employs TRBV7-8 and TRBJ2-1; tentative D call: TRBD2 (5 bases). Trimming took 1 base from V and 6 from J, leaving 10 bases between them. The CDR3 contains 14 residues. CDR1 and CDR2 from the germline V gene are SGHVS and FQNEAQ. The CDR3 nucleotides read TGTGCCAGCAGCTTAGGCCCTAGCCGCAATGAGCAGTTCTTC. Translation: CASSLGPSRNEQFF.

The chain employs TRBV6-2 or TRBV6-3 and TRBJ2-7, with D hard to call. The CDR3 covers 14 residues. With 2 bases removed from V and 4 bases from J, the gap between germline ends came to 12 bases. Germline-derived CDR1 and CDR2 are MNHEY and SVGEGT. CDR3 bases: TGTGCCAGCAGTTACCCCGAGCACCGATACGAGCAGTACTTC. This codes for CASSYPEHRYEQYF.

CDR3 DNA sequence: TGCAGCGTTGAAATTGGCGGGAGGGGGAGTGAGCAGTACTTC. Its translation is CSVEIGGRGSEQYF. The rearrangement joins TRBV29-1 to TRBJ2-7; 9 bases are shared with TRBD2. The germline CDR1 and CDR2 sequences are SQVTM and ANQGSEA. The CDR3 spans 14 residues. Trimming took 2 bases from V and 7 from J; bases not matched to a gene: 9.

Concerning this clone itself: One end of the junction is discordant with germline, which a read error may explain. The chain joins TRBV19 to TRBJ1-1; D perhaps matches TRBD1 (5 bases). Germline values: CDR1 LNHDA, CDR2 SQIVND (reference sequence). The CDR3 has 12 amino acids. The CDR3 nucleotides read TGTGCCAGTAGTACAAGCGGGACTGACGCTTTCTTT. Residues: CASSTSGTDAFF.

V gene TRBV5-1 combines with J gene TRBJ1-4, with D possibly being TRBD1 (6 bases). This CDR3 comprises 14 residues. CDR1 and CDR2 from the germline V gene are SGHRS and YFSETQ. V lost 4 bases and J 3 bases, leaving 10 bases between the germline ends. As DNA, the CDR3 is TGCGCCAGCAGCCAGGACAGCCCTAATGAAAAACTGTTTTTT. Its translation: CASSQDSPNEKLFF.

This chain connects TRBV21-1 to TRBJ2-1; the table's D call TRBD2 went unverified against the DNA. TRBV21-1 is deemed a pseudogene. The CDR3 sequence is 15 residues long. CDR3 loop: CASSKGGVRSSEQFF. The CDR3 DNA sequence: TGTGCCAGCAGCAAAGGGGGGGTAAGATCCAGTGAGCAGTTCTTC.

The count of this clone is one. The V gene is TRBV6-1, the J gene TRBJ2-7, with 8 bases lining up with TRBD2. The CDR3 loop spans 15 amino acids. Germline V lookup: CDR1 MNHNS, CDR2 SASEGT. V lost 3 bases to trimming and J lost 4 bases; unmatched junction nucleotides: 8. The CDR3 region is CASSELRGGAYEQYF. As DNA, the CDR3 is TGTGCCAGCAGTGAGCTTCGGGGGGGCGCTTACGAGCAGTACTTC.

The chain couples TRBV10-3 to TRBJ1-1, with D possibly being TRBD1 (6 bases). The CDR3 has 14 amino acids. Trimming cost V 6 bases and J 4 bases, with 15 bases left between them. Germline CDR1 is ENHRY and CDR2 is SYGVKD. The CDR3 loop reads CAIRATTGITEAFF. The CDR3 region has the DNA TGTGCCATCAGGGCGACTACAGGGATCACTGAAGCTTTCTTT.

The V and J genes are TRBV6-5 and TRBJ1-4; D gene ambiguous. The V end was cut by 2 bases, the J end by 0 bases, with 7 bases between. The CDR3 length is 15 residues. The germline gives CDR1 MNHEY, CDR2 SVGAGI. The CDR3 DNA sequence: TGTGCCAGCAGTTACCCCGGGACAACTAATGAAAAACTGTTTTTT. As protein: CASSYPGTTNEKLFF.

CDR3 DNA sequence: TGTGCCAGCAGTCCGGGACTAGCGTTCGAGCAGTACTTC. Protein product: CASSPGLAFEQYF. The rearrangement joins TRBV6-2 or TRBV6-3 to TRBJ2-7, with 10 bases aligning to TRBD2. The trim removed 5 bases at V and 6 bases at J, leaving 4 bases unmatched. Germline CDR1 and CDR2: MNHEY and SVGEGT. This CDR3 comprises 13 residues.

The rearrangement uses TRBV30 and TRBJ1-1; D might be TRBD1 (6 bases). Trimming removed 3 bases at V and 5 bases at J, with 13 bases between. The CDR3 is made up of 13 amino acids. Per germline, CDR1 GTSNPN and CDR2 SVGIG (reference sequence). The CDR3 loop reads CAWSRAGVTEAFF. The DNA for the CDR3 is TGTGCCTGGAGCCGTGCAGGGGTGACTGAAGCTTTCTTT.

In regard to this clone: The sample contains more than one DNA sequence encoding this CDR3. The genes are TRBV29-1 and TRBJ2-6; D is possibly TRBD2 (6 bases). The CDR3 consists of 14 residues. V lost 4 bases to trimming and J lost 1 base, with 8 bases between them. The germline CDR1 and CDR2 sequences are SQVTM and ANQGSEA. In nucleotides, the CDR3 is TGCAGCGTTGTGGGAGGTTCTGGGGCCAACGTCCTGACTTTC. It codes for CSVVGGSGANVLTF.

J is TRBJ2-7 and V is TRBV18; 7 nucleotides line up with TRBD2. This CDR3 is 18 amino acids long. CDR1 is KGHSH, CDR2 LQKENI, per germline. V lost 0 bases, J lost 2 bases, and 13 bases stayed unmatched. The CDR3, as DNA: TGTGCCAGCTCACCACCGGTCCTAGCGGCGGATTGGACCTACGAGCAGTACTTC. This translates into CASSPPVLAADWTYEQYF. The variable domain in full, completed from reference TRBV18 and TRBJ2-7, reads NAGVMQNPRHLVRRRGQEARLRCSPMKGHSHVYWYRQLPEEGLKFMVYLQKENIIDESGMPKERFSAEFPKEGPSILRIQQVVRGDSAAYFCASSPPVLAADWTYEQYFGPGTRLTVT.